The entry that follows covers one T cell receptor (beta chain) sequence. Original handling: Estimation of nucleated cell counts relied on the amplification of reference gene primers. Using immunoSEQ multiplex PCR, the repertoire was profiled, and TCRdb retains in-frame clones only, with some absent. For V, J and clone size, that table is used; D and trimming come from the DNA. The sample lists some 120,000 clones, roughly 91% occurring once. This entry belongs to a study of blood T cell repertoires in COVID-19. Study context: T cells, B-cell-depleted T cells, or PBMCs supplied cDNA or gDNA.

Sequenced sample: peripheral blood. This clonotype was sampled from a human donor in a cohort sampled during active COVID-19.

The CDR3 sequence: CASSLTGRYGYTF. The CDR3 DNA reads TGTGCCAGCAGTTTAACAGGACGATATGGCTACACCTTC. The chain recombines TRBV28 with TRBJ1-2; TRBD1 might be the D (5 bases). Trimming took 2 bases from V and 5 from J, leaving 9 bases between them. This CDR3 has 13 amino acids. The V gene's germline CDR1 is MDHEN and CDR2 SYDVKM.